The sample holds many counts of the clone carrying this T cell receptor beta chain. Unique molecular identifiers were incorporated during preparation of the TCRbeta library. Each CDR3 protein gets one entry after TCRdb re-called the PCR reads with MiXCR. The table records over 150,000 distinct CDR3 sequences, about 6.4% of them present only once. The CDR3 is made up of 12 amino acids. The V gene's germline CDR1 is MNHEY and CDR2 SVGAGI. Trimming removed 2 bases at V and 7 bases at J, with 5 bases between. The data stem from a study of T-cell reconstitution after alpha-beta-depleted transplantation in children.

The sample was PBMCs from the stem cell graft donor, taken from the stem cell graft. This chain links TRBV6-5 with TRBJ2-2; D is unresolved. The TCR comes from a human donor who donated a stem cell graft to a child with Wiskott-Aldrich syndrome. The CDR3 DNA follows: TGTGCCAGCAGTTACGGTCGCGGGGAGCTGTTTTTT. The encoded protein is CASSYGRGELFF.